The T cell receptor (beta chain) under discussion was sequenced for a study of follicular helper T cells after annual influenza vaccination. Study as a whole: For some subjects, blood spans the 2013-2014, 2014-2015 and 2015-2016 annual vaccinations. Study-level results: Day 7 ICOS+CD38+ clones later appeared mostly in ICOS-CD38- cTfh.

Time point indicated: 2014-2015 season, 7 days after vaccination. Each time point used about 35 to 100 mL of blood. Sequencing used immunoSEQ multiplex PCR; TCRdb keeps in-frame clones, though not all of them. The sample holds 9,500 to 10,000 clones; about 83% are singletons and the top ten take around 0.35%. Of note for this clone: The antigen is undetermined.

Germline assignment: CDR1 SGHRS and CDR2 YFSETQ. There are 16 residues in the CDR3. The trim removed 0 bases at V and 4 bases at J, leaving 5 bases unmatched. Sequenced here: CXCR5- memory CD4+ T cells sorted from blood, sampled 7 days after influenza vaccination. This chain links TRBV5-1 with TRBJ2-2; 8 bases map to TRBD2. This clonotype originated in an adult who received the influenza vaccine. CDR3: CASSLDGTRGTGELFF. CDR3 DNA sequence: TGCGCCAGCAGCTTGGATGGGACTAGGGGCACCGGGGAGCTGTTTTTT.